This T cell receptor beta chain was captured by sequencing in a study of identical twins. Template switching introduced a universal primer site, and the cDNA bore unique molecular identifiers. MiXCR, run by TCRdb on the 5' RACE reads, gives a single entry per CDR3 protein. Altogether fewer than 350,000 distinct CDR3 sequences are present, less than 9% being singletons, with the ten largest covering over 2%. This clonotype was observed at least ten times. Its matching antigen is unknown. Germline loops: CDR1 SGHTA, CDR2 FQGNSA. The CDR3 is made up of 15 amino acids. The V end lost 3 bases, the J end lost 0 bases, and 9 bases lay between the germline ends. General study findings and limits: Researchers reported weaker excess twin sharing in beta out-of-frame sequences.

These sequences were also reported in another study, on yellow fever vaccine responses in identical twins.

The clonotype comes from a woman in her late teens or twenties in good health. The sequencing input was memory (CD45RO+) T cells sorted from blood. This chain uses TRBV7-2 with TRBJ1-5, with D maybe TRBD1 (6 bases). CDR3 residues: CASSFARGSNQPQHF. The CDR3 nucleotides read TGTGCCAGCAGCTTCGCCAGGGGTAGCAATCAGCCCCAGCATTTT. The complete variable domain, with remaining parts taken from reference TRBV7-2 and TRBJ1-5, reads GAGVSQSPSNKVTEKGKDVELRCDPISGHTALYWYRQSLGQGLEFLIYFQGNSAPDKSGLPSDRFSAERTGGSVSTLTIQRTQQEDSAVYLCASSFARGSNQPQHFGDGTRLSIL.